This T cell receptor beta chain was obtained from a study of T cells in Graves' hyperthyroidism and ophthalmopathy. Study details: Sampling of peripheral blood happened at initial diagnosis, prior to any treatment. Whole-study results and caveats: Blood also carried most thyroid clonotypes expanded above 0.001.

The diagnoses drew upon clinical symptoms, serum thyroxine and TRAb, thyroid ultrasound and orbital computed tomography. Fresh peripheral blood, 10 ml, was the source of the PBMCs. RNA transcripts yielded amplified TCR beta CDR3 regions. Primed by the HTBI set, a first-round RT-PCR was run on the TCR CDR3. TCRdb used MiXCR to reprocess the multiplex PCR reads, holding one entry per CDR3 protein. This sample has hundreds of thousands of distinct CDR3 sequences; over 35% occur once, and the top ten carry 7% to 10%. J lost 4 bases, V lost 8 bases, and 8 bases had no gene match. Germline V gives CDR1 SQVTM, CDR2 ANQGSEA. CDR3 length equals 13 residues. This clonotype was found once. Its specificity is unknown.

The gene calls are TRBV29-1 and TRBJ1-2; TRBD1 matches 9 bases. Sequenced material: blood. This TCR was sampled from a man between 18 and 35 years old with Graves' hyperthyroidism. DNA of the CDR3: TGCAGCCCTTGGGACAGGGACATCTATGGCTACACCTTC. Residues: CSPWDRDIYGYTF.